This entry lists 23 T cell receptor beta chains sequenced from one sample in a study of regulatory T cells in long-lasting Graves disease. Time point defined: newly diagnosed GD, antithyroid drugs for less than 3 months. PBMCs provided the RNA from which the TCR library was made. iRepertoire HTBI primers and Arm-PCR of CDR3 regions built TCR beta libraries. MiXCR was run by TCRdb on the multiplex PCR reads, yielding one entry per CDR3 protein. The table records 450,000 to 600,000 distinct CDR3 sequences, roughly 13% of them present only once. The same data also went into a second study, on T cells in Graves' hyperthyroidism and ophthalmopathy.

Sequencing used peripheral blood mononuclear cells (PBMCs), obtained at new diagnosis, from a patient treated with antithyroid drugs. The receptors originated from a man aged 25 to 40 with Graves disease.

This clonotype showed up many times. This chain connects TRBV20-1 to TRBJ1-2, with D unresolved. V lost 7 bases and J lost 8, with 20 bases in between. Germline-derived CDR1 and CDR2 are DFQATT and SNEGSKA (reference sequence). There are 13 residues in the CDR3. The DNA for the CDR3 is TGCAGTGGCGAGGCGTTCCGTCGCACGGGCTACACCTTC. Protein sequence: CSGEAFRRTGYTF.

In this sample, this clonotype turned up a few times. This chain uses TRBV7-9 with TRBJ2-3; tentatively, D is TRBD2 (6 bases). V lost 5 bases and J 0 bases, leaving 15 bases between the germline ends. The length of the CDR3 is 16 residues. Looked up from germline, CDR1 is SEHNR and CDR2 is FQNEAQ (reference sequence). The CDR3 nucleotides read TGTGCCAGCAGCCTCCGGACTATTCTTAGCACAGATACGCAGTATTTT. Translated, it gives CASSLRTILSTDTQYF.

This clonotype was found many times. The chain joins TRBV12-3 or TRBV12-4 to TRBJ2-1; D call uncertain. This CDR3 comprises 14 residues. V lost 3 bases and J lost 6, with 12 bases in between. This CDR3 reads CASSLGRGTNEQFF. The CDR3 DNA is TGTGCCAGCAGTTTGGGTCGAGGAACCAATGAGCAGTTCTTC.

CDR3 region: CASSLGLEKQFF. For the CDR3, the DNA is TGTGCCAGCAGCTTAGGTCTGGAAAAGCAGTTCTTC. The chain recombines TRBV11-2 with TRBJ2-1, with unresolved D. The germline gives CDR1 SGHAT, CDR2 FQNNGV. The V gene lost 1 base and the J gene lost 11 bases, with 9 bases spanning the gap. This CDR3 contains 12 residues.

At least ten counts were recorded for this clonotype. This sequence joins TRBV5-1 and TRBJ2-1, with 8 nucleotides matching TRBD2. Germline V lookup: CDR1 SGHRS, CDR2 YFSETQ. V shed 4 bases and J 6 bases; nucleotides not matched to a gene: 9. The CDR3 is 15 amino acids. This CDR3 reads CASSRGREAPNEQFF. CDR3 DNA: TGCGCCAGCAGCCGGGGGCGGGAGGCCCCCAATGAGCAGTTCTTC.

The V and J genes are TRBV12-5 and TRBJ1-2, with 7 nucleotides matching TRBD1. J gave up 6 bases and V 7 bases, and 8 bases lay outside the gene matches. CDR1 LGHNT and CDR2 FRNRAP come from the germline V gene. This CDR3 comprises 13 residues. CDR3 region: CASASGGADGYTF. CDR3 nucleotides: TGTGCTAGTGCCTCAGGGGGGGCGGATGGCTACACCTTC.

As concerns this clonotype: This may stem from a read error, because a much larger clone lies one nucleotide away. The CDR3 sequence: CASSSPGTWPYF. In DNA form, the CDR3 reads TGTGCCAGCAGTTCACCAGGGACTTGGCCGTACTTC. The V and J genes are TRBV28 and TRBJ2-7; D possibly corresponds to TRBD2 (6 bases). CDR3 length: 12 residues. Trimming stripped 4 bases from V and 12 bases from J, with 16 bases between. In germline, CDR1 is MDHEN, CDR2 SYDVKM.

This clonotype was counted at least ten times. V is TRBV7-9 and J is TRBJ2-1; 10 bases map to TRBD2. The CDR3 runs 16 residues. The V gene's germline CDR1 is SEHNR and CDR2 FQNEAQ (reference sequence). J lost 1 base, V lost 2 bases, and 2 bases had no gene match. In DNA, the CDR3 is TGTGCCAGCAGCTTACAGCGGGAGGGGTCCTACAATGAGCAGTTCTTC. Translated: CASSLQREGSYNEQFF.

This clonotype was counted between two and nine times. V usage is TRBV4-2 and J usage is TRBJ1-3; D remains unclear. Germline CDR1 reads LGHNA; CDR2 reads YNFKEQ. The V end lost 1 base, the J end lost 2 bases, and 9 bases lay between the germline ends. This CDR3 is 15 amino acids long. The CDR3: CASSQGEATGNTIYF. As DNA, the CDR3 is TGTGCCAGCAGCCAAGGGGAGGCAACTGGAAACACCATATATTTT.

V gene TRBV18 combines with J gene TRBJ2-7; TRBD2 matches at 14 bases. There are 17 residues in the CDR3. Looked up from germline, CDR1 is KGHSH and CDR2 is LQKENI. V trimming: 3 bases; J trimming: 3 bases; junction bases outside the gene matches: 7. CDR3 region: CASSPFGTSGRGYEQYF. Here the CDR3 DNA reads TGTGCCAGCTCACCCTTCGGGACTAGCGGGAGAGGCTACGAGCAGTACTTC.

At least ten counts were recorded for this clonotype. This rearrangement joins TRBV9 to TRBJ2-3; D not certain. Germline V gene lookup returns CDR1 SGDLS and CDR2 YYNGEE. CDR3 length equals 13 residues. V dropped 9 bases and J dropped 4 bases, with 15 bases sitting between them. CDR3 residues: CATSAVDADTQYF. The CDR3 bases are TGTGCCACCTCCGCGGTAGATGCAGATACGCAGTATTTT.

This clonotype has more than one count but fewer than ten. This chain uses TRBV27 with TRBJ1-5; tentatively, D is TRBD1 (5 bases). The V gene lost 5 bases and the J gene lost 5 bases, with 10 bases spanning the gap. The germline gives CDR1 MNHEY, CDR2 SMNVEV (reference sequence). The CDR3 length is 13 residues. CDR3 coding DNA: TGTGCCAGCAGTCAGGCGGGGGATCAGCCCCAGCATTTT. Translated, it gives CASSQAGDQPQHF.

This clonotype showed up just a few times. The chain couples TRBV5-6 to TRBJ2-1, with D perhaps matching TRBD1 or TRBD2 (6 bases each). The CDR3 runs 17 residues. The V and J ends lost 0 bases and 0 bases respectively, with 13 bases between them. The V gene's germline CDR1 is SGHDT and CDR2 YYEEEE. DNA for the CDR3: TGTGCCAGCAGCTTGGCCGGGGGCCCCAGCTCCTACAATGAGCAGTTCTTC. This gives the protein CASSLAGGPSSYNEQFF.

This clonotype was counted only a few times. The chain has TRBV11-3 and TRBJ2-2; D is uncertain. V was shortened by 1 base and J by 5 bases, with 8 bases between the two germline ends. Per the germline V gene, CDR1 is SGHNT and CDR2 is YENEEA. The CDR3 sequence is 14 residues long. CDR3 coding DNA: TGTGCCAGCAGCTTAGGGTCTGGAACCGGGGAGCTGTTTTTT. Its translation: CASSLGSGTGELFF. Together with reference TRBV11-3 and TRBJ2-2, the CDR3 gives the full variable domain: EAGVVQSPRYKIIEKKQPVAFWCNPISGHNTLYWYLQNLGQGPELLIRYENEEAVDDSQLPKDRFSAERLKGVDSTLKIQPAELGDSAVYLCASSLGSGTGELFFGEGSRLTVL.

This clonotype was counted only a few times. The rearrangement links TRBV9 to TRBJ2-3; D unresolved. This CDR3 is 14 amino acids long. Trimming stripped 3 bases from V and 4 bases from J, with 12 bases between. Germline assignment: CDR1 SGDLS and CDR2 YYNGEE. The CDR3 coding sequence is TGTGCCAGCAGCGACAGATTTGGCCCAGATACGCAGTATTTT. The encoded protein is CASSDRFGPDTQYF.

This clonotype was detected ten times or more. The junction departs from the called germline gene at one end, perhaps through a read error. The rearrangement joins TRBV4-2 to TRBJ1-2, with TRBD1 as a possible D gene (6 bases). CDR1 is LGHNA, CDR2 YNFKEQ, per germline. This CDR3 spans 12 amino acids. The CDR3: CASSQDMDSLSF. In DNA, the CDR3 is TGTGCCAGCAGCCAAGATATGGACAGCCTTTCCTTC.

V is TRBV3-1 and J is TRBJ2-3, with D possibly matching TRBD1 (5 bases). CDR1 and CDR2 (germline): LGHDT, YNNKEL (reference sequence). The CDR3 spans 14 residues. Trimming took off 2 bases at V and 4 bases at J, with 10 bases between the two ends. The CDR3 region is CASSQPEGADTQYF. Written as DNA, the CDR3 is TGTGCCAGCAGCCAACCGGAAGGGGCAGATACGCAGTATTTT.

The chain couples TRBV5-1 to TRBJ2-7; TRBD2 aligns across 11 bases. CDR3 length equals 13 residues. In germline, CDR1 is SGHRS, CDR2 YFSETQ. V was pared by 7 bases and J by 5 bases, with 5 bases of the junction left unmatched. The CDR3 loop reads CASSALAGDEQYF. CDR3 coding DNA: TGCGCCAGCTCAGCACTAGCGGGAGACGAGCAGTACTTC.

This sequence joins TRBV6-1 and TRBJ1-6, with D unclear. CDR3 size: 12 residues. CDR1 and CDR2 (germline): MNHNS, SASEGT. Trimming removed 2 bases at V and 9 bases at J, with 5 bases between. CDR3 in amino acids: CASSERGSPLHF. The CDR3 nucleotides read TGTGCCAGCAGTGAACGGGGTTCACCCCTCCACTTT.

This clonotype was picked up many times. V usage is TRBV15 and J usage is TRBJ2-7; TRBD2 matches 8 bases. The CDR3 runs to 15 residues. With V trimmed by 1 base and J by 3 bases, 5 bases remained unmatched. Germline CDR1 is LNHNV and CDR2 is YYDKDF (reference sequence). CDR3 residues: CATSRVREGDYEQYF. In nucleotides, the CDR3 is TGTGCCACCAGCAGAGTCCGGGAGGGCGACTACGAGCAGTACTTC.

Comment on this clonotype: With a much larger clone just one base away, this may be a read error. The CDR3 ends on some other residue instead of the conserved phenylalanine or tryptophan, so this is likely a read error. The chain couples TRBV6-2 or TRBV6-3 to TRBJ2-3; the D gene is possibly TRBD1 (6 bases). Germline V gene data show CDR1 as MNHEY and CDR2 as SVGEGT. V gave up 2 bases and J gave up 2 bases, with 29 bases separating them. The CDR3 runs to 21 residues. CDR3 DNA: TGTGCCAGCAGTTACCGTATTCCGGTTGGGACACATCAAGCTTCCACAGATACGCAGTATCTT. Amino acid sequence: CASSYRIPVGTHQASTDTQYL.

The table lists this clonotype with many counts. The rearrangement links TRBV12-3 or TRBV12-4 to TRBJ2-2; 16 nucleotides align to TRBD2. This CDR3 spans 19 amino acids. With V trimmed by 6 bases and J by 5 bases, 12 bases remained unmatched. As DNA, the CDR3 is TGTGCCAGCAGCTTTGAGGGACTAGCGGGAGGGCCTTGGACCGGGGAGCTGTTTTTT. As protein: CASSFEGLAGGPWTGELFF.

This clonotype appeared many times. The chain carries TRBV15 and TRBJ2-7, with TRBD1 matching over 9 bases. There are 13 residues in the CDR3. Trimming removed 5 bases from V and 2 bases from J; junction bases left unmatched: 1. Germline CDR1 LNHNV, CDR2 YYDKDF (reference sequence). The CDR3 DNA is TGTGCCACCAGCCGACAGGGGGCCTACGAGCAGTACTTC. Translation gives CATSRQGAYEQYF.